Each of the 26 T cell receptor beta chains below was sequenced from the same sample in a study of T cells in Graves' hyperthyroidism and ophthalmopathy. Researchers took RNA transcripts and amplified the TCR beta CDR3 regions from them. The HTBI primer set served for first-round RT-PCR of the TCR CDR3. TCRdb re-analysed the multiplex PCR reads in MiXCR, keeping a single row per CDR3 protein. The top ten hold over 7.5% of the sample, which has 700,000 or so distinct CDR3 sequences, around 17% seen once. The source material was blood. The receptors shown here come from a man younger than 35 with Graves' hyperthyroidism.

This clonotype was recorded a few times. This chain connects TRBV20-1 to TRBJ1-5, with 8 bases aligning to TRBD1. Germline V CDR1 and CDR2: DFQATT, SNEGSKA (reference sequence). V lost 4 bases, J lost 0 bases, and 5 bases stayed unmatched. This CDR3 has 15 amino acids. The CDR3 nucleotides read TGCAGTGCTACCGCAGGGGGCAATAGCAATCAGCCCCAGCATTTT. Translation: CSATAGGNSNQPQHF.

This clonotype was seen a few times. This chain uses TRBV24-1 with TRBJ1-6; the D is unclear. CDR1 is KGHDR and CDR2 is SFDVKD in the germline V gene. V lost 7 bases and J 10 bases, leaving 13 bases between the germline ends. This CDR3 contains 13 residues. CDR3 nucleotides: TGTGCCACCAGGGAGCAGGACGGATCACCCCTCCACTTT. It is translated as CATREQDGSPLHF.

This clonotype was recorded many times. The J gene is TRBJ1-1, the V gene TRBV6-1; D is ambiguous. The CDR3 consists of 13 residues. V was clipped by 4 bases and J by 2 bases, with 8 bases between them. The V gene's germline CDR1 is MNHNS and CDR2 SASEGT. CDR3 DNA sequence: TGTGCCAGCAGTGCCCTTGGAAACACTGAAGCTTTCTTT. This gives the protein CASSALGNTEAFF.

This clonotype was recorded many times. V usage is TRBV18 and J usage is TRBJ2-3, with D hard to call. Germline CDR1 KGHSH, CDR2 LQKENI. Trimming pared 2 bases from V and 3 bases from J, leaving 9 bases between. The CDR3 runs to 14 residues. The CDR3 sequence: CASSPNRVTDTQYF. In DNA, the CDR3 is TGTGCCAGCTCACCAAATAGGGTAACAGATACGCAGTATTTT.

This chain links TRBV5-6 with TRBJ1-1; D call uncertain. The CDR3 totals 14 residues. Germline V gives CDR1 SGHDT, CDR2 YYEEEE. The V gene lost 3 bases and the J gene lost 2 bases, with 11 bases spanning the gap. This CDR3 reads CASSWSYFNTEAFF. CDR3 coding DNA: TGTGCCAGCAGCTGGAGTTATTTCAACACTGAAGCTTTCTTT.

This clonotype was recorded many times. The chain uses TRBV7-2 and TRBJ2-3; 9 bases match TRBD2. This CDR3 spans 15 amino acids. The ends lost 6 bases at V and 3 bases at J; junction bases unmatched: 7. Germline V lookup: CDR1 SGHTA, CDR2 FQGNSA. The CDR3 DNA sequence: TGTGCCAGCAGTATTATAGCGGGAGAAACAGATACGCAGTATTTT. Its protein is CASSIIAGETDTQYF.

The gene calls are TRBV19 and TRBJ2-1; no clear D gene. The germline V gene encodes CDR1 LNHDA and CDR2 SQIVND (reference sequence). This CDR3 has 15 amino acids. Trimming stripped 4 bases from V and 9 bases from J, with 19 bases between. The chain's CDR3 is CASSTILLSAAEQFF. CDR3 bases: TGTGCCAGTAGTACCATTCTTCTGAGCGCGGCTGAGCAGTTCTTC.

This clonotype was found many times. The chain is built from TRBV20-1 and TRBJ2-3; D ambiguous. The CDR3 is made up of 13 amino acids. Germline CDR1 is DFQATT and CDR2 is SNEGSKA (reference sequence). The V end was cut by 4 bases, the J end by 1 base, with 9 bases between. The CDR3 sequence is CSATSFGTDTQYF. Here the CDR3 DNA reads TGCAGTGCTACAAGTTTTGGCACAGATACGCAGTATTTT.

This clonotype was counted ten times or more. The chain combines TRBV12-3 or TRBV12-4 with TRBJ1-1; the D gene is possibly TRBD1 (5 bases). This CDR3 is built from 12 residues. V was cut by 5 bases and J by 12 bases, with 16 bases left in between. CDR3 in amino acids: CASSRGPEGTFF. CDR3 DNA sequence: TGTGCCAGCAGTCGTGGGCCGGAGGGGACTTTCTTT.

This clonotype was picked up a small number of times. This sequence joins TRBV27 and TRBJ1-2; the D gene is possibly TRBD1 (5 bases). The CDR3 runs 13 residues. V was clipped by 5 bases and J by 8 bases, with 15 bases between them. Per germline, CDR1 MNHEY and CDR2 SMNVEV (reference sequence). The CDR3 protein is CASSGRGVSGYTF. CDR3 sequence (DNA): TGTGCCAGCAGTGGGCGGGGGGTGTCCGGCTACACCTTC.

This clonotype came up many times. This chain uses TRBV10-3 with TRBJ2-5, with unresolved D. The germline V gene has CDR1 ENHRY and CDR2 SYGVKD. The CDR3 loop spans 13 amino acids. V lost 1 base and J 1 base, leaving 4 bases between the germline ends. The CDR3 sequence is CAISEYIQETQYF. The CDR3 DNA reads as TGTGCCATCAGTGAGTACATCCAAGAGACCCAGTACTTC.

The chain joins TRBV6-1 to TRBJ2-7; the D gene is possibly TRBD1 (5 bases). The V and J ends lost 2 bases and 3 bases respectively, with 17 bases between them. Germline-derived CDR1 and CDR2 are MNHNS and SASEGT. The CDR3 runs 16 residues. For the CDR3, the DNA is TGTGCCAGCAGTGAATTCTGGTTTGACAGTTACTACGAGCAGTACTTC. Translated, it gives CASSEFWFDSYYEQYF.

This clonotype was observed many times. CDR3 DNA: TGTGCCAGTATTGTAACAGGCTTTAGTGGCACTGAAGCTTTCTTT. Its protein is CASIVTGFSGTEAFF. V gene TRBV19 combines with J gene TRBJ1-1; D possibly corresponds to TRBD1 (5 bases). This CDR3 comprises 15 residues. Germline CDR1 reads LNHDA; CDR2 reads SQIVND (reference sequence). With 7 bases removed from V and 4 bases from J, the gap between germline ends came to 19 bases.

There are a few counts of this clonotype. The rearrangement joins TRBV30 to TRBJ2-3; D is perhaps TRBD2 (6 bases). In germline, CDR1 is GTSNPN, CDR2 SVGIG (reference sequence). This CDR3 has 12 amino acids. With 0 bases removed from V and 11 bases from J, the gap between germline ends came to 12 bases. The CDR3 DNA follows: TGTGCCTGGAGTGTTGTGCCGGGGGTGCAGTATTTT. Protein: CAWSVVPGVQYF.

As to this clonotype: One base away lies a much larger clone, so this may be a sequencing read error. CDR3 amino acids: CASSPSGSYGYTF. CDR3 bases: TGTGCCAGCTCACCATCCGGGAGCTATGGCTACACCTTC. This sequence joins TRBV18 and TRBJ1-2, with D unclear. CDR1 and CDR2 from the germline V gene are KGHSH and LQKENI. The CDR3 sequence is 13 residues long. The germline V and J ends were trimmed by 2 bases and 4 bases, with 8 bases remaining between them.

This clonotype was detected ten times or more. The gene calls are TRBV7-3 and TRBJ2-1; a weak D match, TRBD2 (6 bases). Between the trimmed V and J ends, which lost 6 bases and 0 bases, there was a span of 12 bases. CDR3 size: 15 residues. The V gene's germline CDR1 is SGHTA and CDR2 FQGTGA. The CDR3 spells CASSDSGPSYNEQFF. CDR3 in DNA: TGTGCCAGCAGTGATAGCGGACCCTCCTACAATGAGCAGTTCTTC.

This clonotype has a count of ten or more. J is TRBJ2-7 and V is TRBV12-3 or TRBV12-4; TRBD2 is a possible D gene (6 bases). The CDR3 covers 13 residues. Trimming stripped 0 bases from V and 5 bases from J, with 8 bases between. CDR3 DNA sequence: TGTGCCAGCAGTTTAGCAGGGAGGCACGAGCAGTACTTC. It specifies CASSLAGRHEQYF.

The sample holds many counts of this clonotype. V usage is TRBV30 and J usage is TRBJ1-4, with 8 bases aligning to TRBD1. With 7 bases clipped from V and 4 bases from J, the junction kept 14 bases outside the gene matches. CDR3 length: 16 amino acids. CDR1 is GTSNPN, CDR2 SVGIG, per germline (reference sequence). The DNA for the CDR3 is TGTGCCTATGGGGACAGGATTACTAGGAGTAATGAAAAACTGTTTTTT. As protein: CAYGDRITRSNEKLFF.

This clonotype has more than one count but fewer than ten. The chain combines TRBV6-5 with TRBJ2-3, with 13 bases matching TRBD2. Looked up from germline, CDR1 is MNHEY and CDR2 is SVGAGI. The CDR3 is 16 residues long. The V segment lost 4 bases and the J segment 9 bases; nucleotides outside the gene matches: 10. The DNA for the CDR3 is TGTGCCAGCAGTTGGGGACTAGCGGGAAATTCGCGAACGCAGTATTTT. This sequence encodes CASSWGLAGNSRTQYF.

The genes are TRBV6-1 and TRBJ2-2; 10 bases map to TRBD2. CDR1 and CDR2 (germline): MNHNS, SASEGT. This CDR3 has 19 residues. Losses at the gene ends were 2 bases for V and 6 bases for J; bases not matched to a gene: 15. The CDR3 DNA follows: TGTGCCAGCAGTGAACGAGGGCTAGGGCTAGCGGGAGAATCCGGGGAGCTGTTTTTT. This sequence encodes CASSERGLGLAGESGELFF.

This clonotype has a count of ten or more. The genes are TRBV28 and TRBJ1-2, with D unresolved. Looked up from germline, CDR1 is MDHEN and CDR2 is SYDVKM. The CDR3 sequence is 15 residues long. The V and J ends lost 2 bases and 1 base respectively, with 11 bases between them. CDR3 DNA: TGTGCCAGCAGTTTACCGACCGCTAATAACTATGGCTACACCTTC. Translated, it gives CASSLPTANNYGYTF.

The V and J genes are TRBV20-1 and TRBJ2-1, with 7 bases aligning to TRBD2. Looked up from germline, CDR1 is DFQATT and CDR2 is SNEGSKA (reference sequence). The CDR3 loop spans 13 amino acids. The J segment lost 6 bases and the V segment lost 5 bases, leaving 7 bases of the junction unmatched. This CDR3 is CSAGRGGFNEQFF. CDR3 bases: TGCAGTGCTGGACGGGGAGGGTTCAATGAGCAGTTCTTC.

The rearrangement links TRBV20-1 to TRBJ2-7, with D perhaps given as TRBD1 or TRBD2 (5 bases each). The CDR3 is 13 amino acids. V was cut by 6 bases and J by 2 bases, with 14 bases left in between. The V gene's germline CDR1 is DFQATT and CDR2 SNEGSKA (reference sequence). For the CDR3, the DNA is TGCAGTGCCTCCCCCGGGGCCGCCTACGAGCAGTACTTC. Its protein product is CSASPGAAYEQYF.

The chain employs TRBV7-9 and TRBJ2-3; D is unclear. V lost 1 base and J 6 bases, leaving 11 bases between the germline ends. The germline gives CDR1 SEHNR, CDR2 FQNEAQ (reference sequence). This CDR3 is 14 amino acids long. CDR3 nucleotide sequence: TGTGCCAGCAGCTTAGGCGACGGGCGGGATACGCAGTATTTT. It yields the protein CASSLGDGRDTQYF.

The sample holds a few counts of this clonotype. This chain joins TRBV10-3 and TRBJ1-1; D is ambiguous. The CDR3 has 16 amino acids. Germline CDR1 ENHRY, CDR2 SYGVKD. V lost 3 bases to trimming and J lost 3 bases, with 17 bases between them. The CDR3 reads CAISERAVFVDTEAFF. The CDR3, as DNA: TGTGCCATCAGTGAACGAGCTGTGTTCGTGGACACTGAAGCTTTCTTT.

This clonotype was observed many times. This chain uses TRBV27 with TRBJ2-7; 9 nucleotides agree with TRBD2. CDR1 and CDR2 (germline): MNHEY, SMNVEV (reference sequence). With 5 bases clipped from V and 0 bases from J, the junction kept 14 bases outside the gene matches. CDR3 length: 18 amino acids. CDR3 amino acids: CASSPLGLAGRSSYEQYF. The CDR3, as DNA: TGTGCCAGCAGTCCTTTGGGCCTAGCGGGAAGAAGCTCCTACGAGCAGTACTTC.